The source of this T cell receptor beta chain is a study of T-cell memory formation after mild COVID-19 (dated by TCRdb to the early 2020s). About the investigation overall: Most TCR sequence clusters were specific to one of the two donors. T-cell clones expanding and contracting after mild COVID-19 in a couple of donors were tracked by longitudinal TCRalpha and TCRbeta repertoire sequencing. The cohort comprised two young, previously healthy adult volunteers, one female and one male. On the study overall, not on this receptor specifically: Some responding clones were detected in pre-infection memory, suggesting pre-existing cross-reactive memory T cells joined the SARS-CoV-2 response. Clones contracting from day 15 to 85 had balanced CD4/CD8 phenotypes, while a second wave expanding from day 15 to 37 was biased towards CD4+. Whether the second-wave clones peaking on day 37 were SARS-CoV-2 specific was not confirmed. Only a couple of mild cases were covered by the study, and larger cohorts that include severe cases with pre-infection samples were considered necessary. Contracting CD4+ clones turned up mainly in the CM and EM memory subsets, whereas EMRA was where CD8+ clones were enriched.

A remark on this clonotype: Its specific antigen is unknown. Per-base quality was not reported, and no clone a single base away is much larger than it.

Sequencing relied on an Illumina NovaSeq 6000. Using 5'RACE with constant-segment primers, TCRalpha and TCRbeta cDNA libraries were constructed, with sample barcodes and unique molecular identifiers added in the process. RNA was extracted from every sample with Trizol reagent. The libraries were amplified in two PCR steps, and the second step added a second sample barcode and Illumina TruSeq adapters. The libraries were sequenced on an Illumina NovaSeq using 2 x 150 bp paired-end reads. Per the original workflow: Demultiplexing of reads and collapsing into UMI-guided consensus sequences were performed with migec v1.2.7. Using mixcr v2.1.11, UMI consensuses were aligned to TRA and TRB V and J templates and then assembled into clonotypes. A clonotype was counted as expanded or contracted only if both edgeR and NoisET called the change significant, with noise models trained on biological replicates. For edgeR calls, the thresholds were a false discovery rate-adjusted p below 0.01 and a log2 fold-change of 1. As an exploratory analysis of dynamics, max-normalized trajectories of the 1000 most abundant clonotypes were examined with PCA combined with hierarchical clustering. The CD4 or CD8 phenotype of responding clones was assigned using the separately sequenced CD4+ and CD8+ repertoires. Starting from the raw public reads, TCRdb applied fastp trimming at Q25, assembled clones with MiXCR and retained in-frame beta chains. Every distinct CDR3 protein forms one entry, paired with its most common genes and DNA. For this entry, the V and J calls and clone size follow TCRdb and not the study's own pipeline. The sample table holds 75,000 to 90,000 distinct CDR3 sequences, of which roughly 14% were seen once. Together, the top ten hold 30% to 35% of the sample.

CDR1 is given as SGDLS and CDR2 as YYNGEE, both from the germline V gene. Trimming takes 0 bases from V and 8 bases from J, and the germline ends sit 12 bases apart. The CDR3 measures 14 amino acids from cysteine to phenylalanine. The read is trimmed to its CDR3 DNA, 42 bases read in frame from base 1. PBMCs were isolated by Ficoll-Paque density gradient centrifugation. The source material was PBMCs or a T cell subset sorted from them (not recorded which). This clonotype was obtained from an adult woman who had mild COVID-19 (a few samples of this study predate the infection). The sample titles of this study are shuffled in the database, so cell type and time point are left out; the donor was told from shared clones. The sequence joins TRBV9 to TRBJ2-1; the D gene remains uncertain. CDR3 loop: CASSVVSDTDEQFF. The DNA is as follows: TGTGCCAGCAGCGTAGTGAGCGATACGGATGAGCAGTTCTTC.